This TCR beta chain was identified during a study of breast tumors, draining lymph nodes, adjacent tissues. Breast cancer patients provided tissue from their axillary draining lymph nodes. There are 14 residues in the CDR3. V gave up 11 bases and J gave up 0 bases, with 16 bases separating them. Germline V lookup: CDR1 ENHRY, CDR2 SYGVKD. Each CDR3 protein is one row after TCRdb ran MiXCR on the multiplex PCR reads. The profile shows about 270,000 distinct CDR3 sequences, over 25% of them singletons. The chain has TRBV10-3 and TRBJ1-1; D perhaps matches TRBD1 (5 bases). Sequenced material: axillary lymph node tissue. The receptor comes from a female donor with breast cancer. Some clones in this sample may be carry-over from other donors' samples. As DNA, the CDR3 is TGTGCCTGGAGTGTGTGGGGGATGAACACTGAAGCTTTCTTT. Translating it yields CAWSVWGMNTEAFF.